This T cell receptor (beta chain) was identified during a study of control samples from healthy donors and cancer patients. The CDR3 consists of 15 residues. The V gene's germline CDR1 is SGDLS and CDR2 YYNGEE. V gave up 4 bases and J gave up 8 bases, with 18 bases separating them. Sequenced by immunoSEQ multiplex PCR; TCRdb stores in-frame clones only, minus some. The sample shows over 150,000 clones, around 96% of them seen only once. The genes are TRBV9 and TRBJ1-4; D may be TRBD1 (5 bases). The sequenced sample was blood. This clonotype originated in a man in his forties in good health. The CDR3 nucleotides are TGTGCCAGCAGCTCCGGGGGGGGAATAAGGGAAAAACTGTTTTTT. Its protein product is CASSSGGGIREKLFF.